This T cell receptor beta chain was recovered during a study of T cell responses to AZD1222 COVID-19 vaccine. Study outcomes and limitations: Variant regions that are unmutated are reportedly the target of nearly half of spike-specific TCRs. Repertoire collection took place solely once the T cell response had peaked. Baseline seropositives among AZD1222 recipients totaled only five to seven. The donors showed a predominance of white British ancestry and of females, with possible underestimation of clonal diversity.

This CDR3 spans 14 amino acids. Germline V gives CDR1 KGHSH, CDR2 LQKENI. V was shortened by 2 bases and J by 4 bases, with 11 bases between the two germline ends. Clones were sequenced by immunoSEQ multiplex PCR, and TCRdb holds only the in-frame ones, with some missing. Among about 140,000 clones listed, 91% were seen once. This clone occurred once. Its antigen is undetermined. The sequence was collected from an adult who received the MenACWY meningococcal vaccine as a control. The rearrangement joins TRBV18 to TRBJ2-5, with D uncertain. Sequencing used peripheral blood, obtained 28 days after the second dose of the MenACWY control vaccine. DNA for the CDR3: TGTGCCAGCTCACCAATGGCCGCGTCAGAGACCCAGTACTTC. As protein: CASSPMAASETQYF.